The 31 T cell receptor beta chains listed next were all sequenced from one sample in a study of T cells after yellow fever vaccination (dated by TCRdb to 2018 to 2020). The library was prepared using 5' RACE. Sequencing took place on an Illumina HiSeq 2500. TCRdb itself trimmed the public reads at Q25 with fastp, ran MiXCR and retained productive beta chains. Duplicate CDR3 protein sequences are folded into a single record with the most common DNA and genes. Recorded for this sample are about 360,000 distinct CDR3 sequences; approximately 6% of them occurred a single time. The ten largest clones take up 14% to 15% of the sample. According to the study, the label for this sample's treatment or condition signals: live attenuated yellow fever vaccine strain. The sample in question was PBMCs, obtained 5 days after the yellow fever booster vaccination. The receptors derive from a man aged 25-45 years who received the YFV17D yellow fever vaccine.

V is TRBV20-1 and J is TRBJ2-7, with D possibly matching TRBD2 (7 bases). V shed 7 bases and J shed 0 bases, with 13 bases lying between them. The CDR3 sequence is 13 residues long. CDR1 is DFQATT, CDR2 SNEGSKA, per germline (reference sequence). As DNA, the CDR3 is TGCAGTGGGGGGGGGGCCCTCTCCTACGAGCAGTACTTC. The encoded protein is CSGGGALSYEQYF.

This clonotype was recorded at least ten times. The genes are TRBV12-3 or TRBV12-4 and TRBJ2-5; 7 bases match TRBD2. The CDR3 extends over 14 amino acids. V trimming: 4 bases; J trimming: 3 bases; junction bases outside the gene matches: 5. CDR3 sequence: CASSSPLAEETQYF. The CDR3 bases are TGTGCCAGCAGTTCCCCCCTAGCGGAAGAGACCCAGTACTTC.

This chain uses TRBV29-1 with TRBJ2-3, with 12 bases identical to TRBD2. J lost 0 bases, V lost 4 bases, and 8 bases had no gene match. The CDR3 covers 17 residues. Germline V gene sequence: CDR1 SQVTM, CDR2 ANQGSEA. CDR3 sequence reads: CSVGRLAGGSSTDTQYF. In DNA, the CDR3 is TGCAGCGTTGGACGTCTAGCGGGAGGGTCTAGCACAGATACGCAGTATTTT.

Details on this clonotype: A much larger clonotype is one base distant, so this may be a read error. V and J are TRBV29-1 and TRBJ2-7; D is possibly TRBD1 or TRBD2 (7 bases each). V was trimmed by 4 bases and J by 6 bases, leaving 13 bases between them. Germline CDR1 reads SQVTM; CDR2 reads ANQGSEA. The CDR3 contains 12 residues. The CDR3, as DNA: TGCAGCGTTGGAGCAGGGGGGGGCGAGCAGTACTTC. The encoded protein is CSVGAGGGEQYF.

This clonotype was seen only a few times. J is TRBJ2-2 and V is TRBV19; D ambiguous. CDR1 is LNHDA and CDR2 is SQIVND in the germline V gene (reference sequence). The CDR3 sequence is 13 residues long. Trimming left V 7 bases short and J 2 bases short, with 8 bases between. The CDR3 nucleotides read TGTGCCAGTATGAGCACCAACACCGGGGAGCTGTTTTTT. This encodes CASMSTNTGELFF.

The chain employs TRBV7-3 and TRBJ2-1; D might be TRBD2 (5 bases). This CDR3 is built from 17 residues. The germline CDR1 and CDR2 sequences are SGHTA and FQGTGA. V lost 5 bases, J lost 2 bases, and 19 bases lay in between. As DNA, the CDR3 is TGTGCCAGCAGCCCGGACTCCAGCTTCTCCGCCTACAATGAGCAGTTCTTC. Amino acids: CASSPDSSFSAYNEQFF.

The rearrangement links TRBV5-5 to TRBJ1-2; possible D gene TRBD1, 5 bases. V was shortened by 2 bases and J by 5 bases, with 10 bases between the two germline ends. The germline gives CDR1 SGHKS, CDR2 YYEKEE (reference sequence). This CDR3 has 13 residues. CDR3 coding DNA: TGTGCCAGCAGCTTTGACAGCGAATATGGCTACACCTTC. This sequence encodes CASSFDSEYGYTF.

This clonotype was picked up a small number of times. The J gene is TRBJ2-6, the V gene TRBV4-3, with 8 bases aligning to TRBD2. V lost 0 bases to trimming and J lost 17 bases; unmatched junction nucleotides: 12. The CDR3 is 15 amino acids. The germline gives CDR1 LGHNA, CDR2 YSLEER. CDR3 sequence reads: CASSQDREGRGTVTF. Written as DNA, the CDR3 is TGCGCCAGCAGCCAAGATCGGGAGGGACGCGGGACCGTGACTTTC.

This clonotype was detected only a few times. The rearrangement links TRBV7-2 to TRBJ2-1; D uncertain. CDR3 length equals 13 residues. Germline CDR1 SGHTA, CDR2 FQGNSA. The V end lost 1 base, the J end lost 8 bases, and 9 bases lay between the germline ends. The CDR3 sequence: CASSLEAAHEQFF. The CDR3 coding sequence is TGTGCCAGCAGCTTAGAGGCAGCGCATGAGCAGTTCTTC. The full variable domain, in which reference TRBV7-2 and TRBJ2-1 provide the parts outside the CDR3, is GAGVSQSPSNKVTEKGKDVELRCDPISGHTALYWYRQSLGQGLEFLIYFQGNSAPDKSGLPSDRFSAERTGGSVSTLTIQRTQQEDSAVYLCASSLEAAHEQFFGPGTRLTVL.

This clonotype showed up many times. The chain has TRBV20-1 and TRBJ2-7, with D maybe TRBD1 (5 bases). Deletions cut 3 bases from V and 3 bases from J, with 9 bases between. The CDR3 length is 12 residues. The germline V gene encodes CDR1 DFQATT and CDR2 SNEGSKA (reference sequence). The CDR3 spells CSASPRVYEQYF. CDR3 coding DNA: TGCAGTGCTAGTCCCAGGGTCTACGAGCAGTACTTC.

The chain combines TRBV20-1 with TRBJ2-5; maybe TRBD2 (5 bases). V lost 2 bases to trimming and J lost 5 bases, with 9 bases between them. Germline CDR1 and CDR2: DFQATT and SNEGSKA (reference sequence). CDR3 length: 12 residues. The CDR3 loop is CSARKPGETQYF. The CDR3 nucleotides are TGCAGTGCTAGAAAACCGGGGGAGACCCAGTACTTC.

There are many counts of this clonotype. V is TRBV4-2 and J is TRBJ2-7; D might be TRBD1 or TRBD2, each matching 5 bases. The germline CDR1 and CDR2 sequences are LGHNA and YNFKEQ. Deletions cut 4 bases from V and 1 base from J, with 11 bases between. This CDR3 contains 14 residues. CDR3 in DNA: TGTGCCAGCAGCCCACCCGGGGCGTCCTACGAGCAGTACTTC. It yields the protein CASSPPGASYEQYF.

This clonotype showed up many times. This chain uses TRBV18 with TRBJ2-7, with 9 bases that match TRBD1. Germline V CDR1 and CDR2: KGHSH, LQKENI. Unmatched junction bases numbered 10, after V lost 4 bases and J lost 6 bases. CDR3 length: 15 amino acids. In DNA form, the CDR3 reads TGTGCCAGCTCACGAAGACAGGGGGAGGGTATCGAGCAGTACTTC. This sequence encodes CASSRRQGEGIEQYF.

This clonotype showed up many times. V and J are TRBV19 and TRBJ1-6; 8 bases line up with TRBD1. The CDR3 extends over 15 amino acids. Germline V gene lookup returns CDR1 LNHDA and CDR2 SQIVND (reference sequence). J lost 7 bases, V lost 7 bases, and 9 bases had no gene match. CDR3 sequence: CASTTGQGRNSPLHF. The CDR3 nucleotides read TGTGCCAGTACCACCGGACAGGGAAGGAATTCACCCCTCCACTTT.

This clonotype was detected many times. The chain couples TRBV24-1 to TRBJ1-5; D is uncertain. Trimming removed 4 bases at V and 11 bases at J, with 14 bases between. CDR3 length: 13 amino acids. Germline lookup yields CDR1 KGHDR and CDR2 SFDVKD. CDR3 in amino acids: CATSDSRVPAQHF. In nucleotides, the CDR3 is TGTGCCACCAGTGACTCAAGGGTTCCGGCCCAGCATTTT.

There are many counts of this clonotype. The V gene is TRBV14, the J gene TRBJ2-7; 8 bases agree with TRBD2. V shed 1 base and J 1 base; nucleotides not matched to a gene: 0. Germline CDR1 SGHDN, CDR2 FVKESK. The CDR3 totals 14 residues. This CDR3 reads CASSQVAGSYEQYF. Written as DNA, the CDR3 is TGTGCCAGCAGCCAAGTAGCGGGATCCTACGAGCAGTACTTC.

The rearrangement joins TRBV18 to TRBJ1-1; tentatively, D is TRBD1 (5 bases). Trimming cost V 3 bases and J 7 bases, with 12 bases left between them. CDR1 and CDR2 from the germline V gene are KGHSH and LQKENI. The CDR3 is 13 amino acids. In DNA, the CDR3 is TGTGCCAGCTCACCCCGGGACTCAAGTGAAGCTTTCTTT. It specifies CASSPRDSSEAFF.

This clonotype was seen only a few times. The chain has TRBV12-3 or TRBV12-4 and TRBJ1-1; D gene ambiguous. Trimming took 1 base from V and 1 from J, leaving 7 bases between them. This CDR3 has 14 residues. CDR3 coding DNA: TGTGCCAGCAGTTTAGGGCGGAGGAACACTGAAGCTTTCTTT. The encoded protein is CASSLGRRNTEAFF.

V gene TRBV9 combines with J gene TRBJ2-7; 10 bases line up with TRBD1. Unmatched junction bases numbered 2, after V lost 3 bases and J lost 5 bases. CDR1 is SGDLS and CDR2 is YYNGEE in the germline V gene. There are 13 residues in the CDR3. CDR3 protein: CASSGDRGHEQYF. In DNA, the CDR3 is TGTGCCAGCAGCGGGGACAGGGGCCACGAGCAGTACTTC.

This clonotype was picked up many times. The CDR3 here is CASSPGRTGLRTGELFF. CDR3 DNA: TGTGCCAGCAGCCCTGGAAGGACAGGGCTACGCACCGGGGAGCTGTTTTTT. The genes are TRBV7-2 and TRBJ2-2; 8 bases are shared with TRBD1. J lost 4 bases, V lost 5 bases, and 12 bases had no gene match. The CDR3 is made up of 17 amino acids. CDR1 SGHTA and CDR2 FQGNSA come from the germline V gene.

The V gene is TRBV6-1, the J gene TRBJ1-6, with 8 bases that match TRBD1. CDR3 length equals 14 residues. J was trimmed by 9 bases and V by 8 bases; bases with no gene match: 9. Germline CDR1 and CDR2: MNHNS and SASEGT. CDR3 sequence (DNA): TGTGCCAGCGCGGACCAGGGGGCGAGTTCACCCCTCCACTTT. Protein product: CASADQGASSPLHF.

Only a few counts were recorded for this clonotype. The V gene is TRBV5-1, the J gene TRBJ2-7; D remains ambiguous. The germline V gene encodes CDR1 SGHRS and CDR2 YFSETQ. The CDR3 sequence is 12 residues long. Trimming shortened V by 0 bases and J by 6 bases, and 7 bases separated the two germline ends. This CDR3 is CASSLDSPEQYF. The CDR3 DNA sequence: TGCGCCAGCAGCTTGGACAGTCCCGAGCAGTACTTC. Variable domain in full (rest from reference TRBV5-1 and TRBJ2-7): KAGVTQTPRYLIKTRGQQVTLSCSPISGHRSVSWYQQTPGQGLQFLFEYFSETQRNKGNFPGRFSGRQFSNSRSEMNVSTLELGDSALYLCASSLDSPEQYFGPGTRLTVT.

This clonotype was detected a few times. The chain couples TRBV28 to TRBJ1-2; D not resolved. The CDR3 covers 12 residues. Looked up from germline, CDR1 is MDHEN and CDR2 is SYDVKM. In DNA, the CDR3 is TGTGGGATCCGAGAATATAACTATGGCTACACCTTC. Amino acid sequence: CGIREYNYGYTF.

CDR3 in DNA: TGTGCCAGCTCACCACCGAACAGGATGAACACTGAAGCTTTCTTT. It is translated as CASSPPNRMNTEAFF. The chain uses TRBV18 and TRBJ1-1; tentatively, D is TRBD1 (5 bases). This CDR3 spans 15 amino acids. Germline values: CDR1 KGHSH, CDR2 LQKENI. Trimming pared 0 bases from V and 0 bases from J, leaving 8 bases between.

This clonotype occurred a few times. V is TRBV20-1 and J is TRBJ1-4; D may be TRBD1 (5 bases). The CDR3 loop spans 13 amino acids. Between the trimmed V and J ends, which lost 6 bases and 7 bases, there was a span of 15 bases. Germline CDR1 is DFQATT and CDR2 is SNEGSKA (reference sequence). The CDR3 bases are TGCAGTGCACCGGGGGTCGGCGGTGAAAAACTGTTTTTT. This gives the protein CSAPGVGGEKLFF.

This clonotype has ten or more counts. This sequence joins TRBV13 and TRBJ2-7; TRBD1 agrees at 8 bases. V gave up 5 bases and J gave up 3 bases; unmatched junction bases: 6. This CDR3 has 14 amino acids. The germline V gene has CDR1 PRHDT and CDR2 FYEKMQ (reference sequence). CDR3 in DNA: TGTGCCAGCAGCCGGACAGGGCTCGGCTACGAGCAGTACTTC. It specifies CASSRTGLGYEQYF.

The chain recombines TRBV24-1 with TRBJ2-1; no reliable D call. The V gene lost 7 bases and the J gene lost 8 bases, with 2 bases spanning the gap. The CDR3 is 9 amino acids. CDR1 KGHDR and CDR2 SFDVKD come from the germline V gene. The CDR3 DNA follows: TGTGCCACCAGGCATGAGCAGTTCTTC. Protein product: CATRHEQFF.

Only a few counts were recorded for this clonotype. V gene TRBV29-1 combines with J gene TRBJ2-3; 10 nucleotides agree with TRBD2. The CDR3 length is 17 residues. The ends lost 3 bases at V and 0 bases at J; junction bases unmatched: 9. Per the germline V gene, CDR1 is SQVTM and CDR2 is ANQGSEA. The CDR3 reads CSVELVAGGPSTDTQYF. CDR3 DNA: TGCAGCGTTGAGTTGGTAGCGGGAGGCCCTAGCACAGATACGCAGTATTTT.

This clonotype was counted many times. This CDR3 is CASSPGEGAFGNEQFF. CDR3 bases: TGTGCCAGCAGCCCCGGGGAGGGAGCATTTGGCAATGAGCAGTTCTTC. J is TRBJ2-1 and V is TRBV7-2; 7 bases are shared with TRBD2. Germline V gene sequence: CDR1 SGHTA, CDR2 FQGNSA. J lost 6 bases, V lost 5 bases, and 13 bases had no gene match. This CDR3 region has 16 residues.

This clonotype was seen only a few times. The V and J genes are TRBV7-9 and TRBJ2-3; 7 bases line up with TRBD2. Germline V lookup: CDR1 SEHNR, CDR2 FQNEAQ (reference sequence). V was clipped by 3 bases and J by 4 bases; unmatched bases: 7. The CDR3 has 15 amino acids. The CDR3 sequence: CASSFGTIGADTQYF. The CDR3 DNA sequence: TGTGCCAGCAGCTTTGGGACTATCGGCGCAGATACGCAGTATTTT.

The rearrangement links TRBV6-5 to TRBJ2-3; TRBD1 agrees at 7 bases. In germline, CDR1 is MNHEY, CDR2 SVGAGI. The CDR3 covers 15 residues. The ends lost 0 bases at V and 2 bases at J; junction bases unmatched: 2. The CDR3 is CASSYSGQTTDTQYF. DNA of the CDR3: TGTGCCAGCAGTTACTCGGGACAGACCACAGATACGCAGTATTTT.